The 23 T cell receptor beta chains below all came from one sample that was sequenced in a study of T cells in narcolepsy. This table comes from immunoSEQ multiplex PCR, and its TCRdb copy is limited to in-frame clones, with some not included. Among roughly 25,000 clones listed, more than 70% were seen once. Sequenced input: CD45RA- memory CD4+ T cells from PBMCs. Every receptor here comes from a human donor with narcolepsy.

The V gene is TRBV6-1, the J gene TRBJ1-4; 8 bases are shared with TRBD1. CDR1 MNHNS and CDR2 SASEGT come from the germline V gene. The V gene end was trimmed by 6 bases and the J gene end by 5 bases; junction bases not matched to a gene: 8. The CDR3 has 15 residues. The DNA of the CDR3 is TGTGCCAGCAGACCAGGGGGCCAGAGAAATGAAAAACTGTTTTTT. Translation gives CASRPGGQRNEKLFF.

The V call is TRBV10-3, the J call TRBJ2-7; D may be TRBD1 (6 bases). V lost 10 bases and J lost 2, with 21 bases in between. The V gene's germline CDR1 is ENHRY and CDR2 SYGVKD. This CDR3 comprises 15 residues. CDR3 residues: CATLPRQEPTYEQYF. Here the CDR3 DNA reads TGTGCCACTCTCCCCCGACAGGAACCTACCTACGAGCAGTACTTC.

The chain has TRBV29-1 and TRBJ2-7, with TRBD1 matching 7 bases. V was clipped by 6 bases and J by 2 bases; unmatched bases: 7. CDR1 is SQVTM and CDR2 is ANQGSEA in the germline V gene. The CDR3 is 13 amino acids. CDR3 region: CSVALGTAYEQYF. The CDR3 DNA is TGCAGCGTCGCCCTGGGGACAGCCTACGAGCAGTACTTC.

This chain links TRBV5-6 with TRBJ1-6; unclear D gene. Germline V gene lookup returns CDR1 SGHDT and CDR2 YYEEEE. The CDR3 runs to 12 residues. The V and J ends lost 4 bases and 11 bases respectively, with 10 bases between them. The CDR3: CASSVPTAPLHF. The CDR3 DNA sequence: TGTGCCAGCAGCGTACCTACGGCACCCCTCCACTTT.

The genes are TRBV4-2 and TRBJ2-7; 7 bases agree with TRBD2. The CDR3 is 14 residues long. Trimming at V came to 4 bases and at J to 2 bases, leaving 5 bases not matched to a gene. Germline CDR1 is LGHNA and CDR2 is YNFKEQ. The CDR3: CASSLRLATYEQYF. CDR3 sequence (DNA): TGTGCCAGCAGCCTACGACTAGCAACCTACGAGCAGTACTTC.

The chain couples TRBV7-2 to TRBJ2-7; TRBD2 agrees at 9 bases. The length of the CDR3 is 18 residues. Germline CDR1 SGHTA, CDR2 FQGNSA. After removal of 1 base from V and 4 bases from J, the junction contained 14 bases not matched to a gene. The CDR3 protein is CASSLVRWGKTSGYEQYF. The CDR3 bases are TGTGCCAGCAGCTTAGTTCGTTGGGGGAAGACTAGCGGTTACGAGCAGTACTTC.

The CDR3 DNA reads TGTGCCAGCAGCACCGGGGTCGAAACGGACATTCAGTACTTC. Encoded protein: CASSTGVETDIQYF. This chain uses TRBV4-2 with TRBJ2-4; tentatively, D is TRBD2 (5 bases). CDR1 and CDR2 (germline): LGHNA, YNFKEQ. This CDR3 has 14 residues. The V end lost 5 bases, the J end lost 8 bases, and 16 bases lay between the germline ends.

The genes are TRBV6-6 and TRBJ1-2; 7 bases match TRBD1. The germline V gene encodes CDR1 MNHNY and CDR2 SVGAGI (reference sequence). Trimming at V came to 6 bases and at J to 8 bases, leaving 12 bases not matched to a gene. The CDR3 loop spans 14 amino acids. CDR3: CASSGRQGIGGYTF. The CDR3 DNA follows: TGTGCCAGCAGCGGCCGACAGGGTATTGGGGGCTACACCTTC.

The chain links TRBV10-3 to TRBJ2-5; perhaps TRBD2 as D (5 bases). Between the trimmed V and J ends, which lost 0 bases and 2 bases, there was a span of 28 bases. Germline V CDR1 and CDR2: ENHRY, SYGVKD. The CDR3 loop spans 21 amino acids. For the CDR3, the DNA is TGTGCCATCAGTGAGTCGACTCTTAAGGGCGCGTCCGGGGTAAGGCAAGAGACCCAGTACTTC. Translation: CAISESTLKGASGVRQETQYF.

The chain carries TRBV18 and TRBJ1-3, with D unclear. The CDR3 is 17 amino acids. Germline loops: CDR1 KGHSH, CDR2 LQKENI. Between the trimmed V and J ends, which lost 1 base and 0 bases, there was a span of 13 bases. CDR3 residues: CASSPLGRASSGNTIYF. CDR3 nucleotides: TGTGCCAGCTCACCACTTGGGCGGGCGAGCTCTGGAAACACCATATATTTT.

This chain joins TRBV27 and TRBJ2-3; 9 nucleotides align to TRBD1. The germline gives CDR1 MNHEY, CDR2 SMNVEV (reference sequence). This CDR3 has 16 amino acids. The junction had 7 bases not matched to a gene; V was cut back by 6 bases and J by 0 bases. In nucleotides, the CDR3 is TGTGCCAGCAGGCTCAGCGGGACAGGGAGCACAGATACGCAGTATTTT. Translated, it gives CASRLSGTGSTDTQYF.

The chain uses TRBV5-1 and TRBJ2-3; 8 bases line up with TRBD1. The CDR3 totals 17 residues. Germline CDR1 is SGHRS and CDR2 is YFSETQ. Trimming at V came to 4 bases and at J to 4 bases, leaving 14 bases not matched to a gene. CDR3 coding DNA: TGCGCCAGCAGCCCCCTGAGGGGCAGGGGGCGAGCAGATACGCAGTATTTT. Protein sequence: CASSPLRGRGRADTQYF.

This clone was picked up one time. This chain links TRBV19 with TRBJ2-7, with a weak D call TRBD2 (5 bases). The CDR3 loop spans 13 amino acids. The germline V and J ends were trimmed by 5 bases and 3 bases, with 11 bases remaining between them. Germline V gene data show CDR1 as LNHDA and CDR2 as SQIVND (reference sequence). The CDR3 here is CASSPPGNYEQYF. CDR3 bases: TGTGCCAGTAGTCCCCCCGGGAACTACGAGCAGTACTTC.

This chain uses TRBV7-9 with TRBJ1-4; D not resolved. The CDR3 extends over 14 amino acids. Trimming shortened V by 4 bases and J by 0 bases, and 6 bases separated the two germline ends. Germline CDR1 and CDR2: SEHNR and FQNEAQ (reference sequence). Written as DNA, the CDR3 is TGTGCCAGCAGCTCCGGGACAACTAATGAAAAACTGTTTTTT. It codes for CASSSGTTNEKLFF.

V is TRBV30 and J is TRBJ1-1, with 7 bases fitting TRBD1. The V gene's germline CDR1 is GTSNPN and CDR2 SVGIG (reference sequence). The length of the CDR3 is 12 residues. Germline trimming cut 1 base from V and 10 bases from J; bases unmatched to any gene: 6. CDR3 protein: CAWSATGEVAFF. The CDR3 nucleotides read TGTGCCTGGAGTGCCACAGGGGAGGTAGCTTTCTTT.

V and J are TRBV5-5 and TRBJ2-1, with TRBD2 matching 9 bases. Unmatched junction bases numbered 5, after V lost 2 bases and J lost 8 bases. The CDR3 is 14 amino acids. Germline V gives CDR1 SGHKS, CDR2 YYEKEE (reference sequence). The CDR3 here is CASSFKREAHEQFF. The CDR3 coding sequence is TGTGCCAGCAGCTTCAAGCGGGAGGCGCATGAGCAGTTCTTC. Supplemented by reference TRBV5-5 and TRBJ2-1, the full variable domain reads DAGVTQSPTHLIKTRGQQVTLRCSPISGHKSVSWYQQVLGQGPQFIFQYYEKEERGRGNFPDRFSARQFPNYSSELNVNALLLGDSALYLCASSFKREAHEQFFGPGTRLTVL.

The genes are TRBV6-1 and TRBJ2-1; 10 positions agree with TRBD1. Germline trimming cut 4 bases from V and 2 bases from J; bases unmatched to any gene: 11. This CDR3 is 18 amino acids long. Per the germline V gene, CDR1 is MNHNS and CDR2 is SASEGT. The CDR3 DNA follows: TGTGCCAGCAGTGGTAGGACAGGGGGTCGGGTGACCTACAATGAGCAGTTCTTC. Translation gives CASSGRTGGRVTYNEQFF.

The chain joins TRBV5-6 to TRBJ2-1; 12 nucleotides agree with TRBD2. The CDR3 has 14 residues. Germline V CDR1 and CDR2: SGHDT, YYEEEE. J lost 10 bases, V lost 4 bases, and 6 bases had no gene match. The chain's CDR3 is CASSTRTSGTEQFF. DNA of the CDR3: TGTGCCAGCAGCACAAGGACTAGCGGGACCGAGCAGTTCTTC.

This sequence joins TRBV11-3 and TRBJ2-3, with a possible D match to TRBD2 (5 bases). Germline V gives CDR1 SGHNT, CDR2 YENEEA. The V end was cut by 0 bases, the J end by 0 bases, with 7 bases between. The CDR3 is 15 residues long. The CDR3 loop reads CASSLDGKSTDTQYF. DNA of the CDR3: TGTGCCAGCAGCTTAGACGGGAAAAGCACAGATACGCAGTATTTT.

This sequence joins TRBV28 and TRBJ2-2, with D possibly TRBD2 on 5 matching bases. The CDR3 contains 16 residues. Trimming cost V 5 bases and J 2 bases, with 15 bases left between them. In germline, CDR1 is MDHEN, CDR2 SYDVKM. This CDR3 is CASSPTQAANTGELFF. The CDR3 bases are TGTGCCAGCAGTCCCACGCAAGCGGCTAACACCGGGGAGCTGTTTTTT.

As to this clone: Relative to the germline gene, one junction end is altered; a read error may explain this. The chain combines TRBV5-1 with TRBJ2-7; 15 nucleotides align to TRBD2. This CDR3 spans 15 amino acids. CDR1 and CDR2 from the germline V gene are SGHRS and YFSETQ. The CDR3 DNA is TGCGCCAGCAGCTCCAGCCGGACTAGCGGGAGGGTGTGGAACTTC. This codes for CASSSSRTSGRVWNF.

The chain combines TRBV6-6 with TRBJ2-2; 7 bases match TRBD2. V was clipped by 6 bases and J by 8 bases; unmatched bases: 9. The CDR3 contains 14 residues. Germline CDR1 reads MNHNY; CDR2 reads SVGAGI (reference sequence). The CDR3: CASSSTTSSGELFF. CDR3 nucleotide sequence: TGTGCCAGCAGCTCTACGACTAGCTCGGGGGAGCTGTTTTTT.

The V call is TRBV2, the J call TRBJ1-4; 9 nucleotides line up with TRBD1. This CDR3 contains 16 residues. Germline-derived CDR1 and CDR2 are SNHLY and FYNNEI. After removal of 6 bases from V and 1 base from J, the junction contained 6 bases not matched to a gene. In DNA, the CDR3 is TGTGCCAGCAGGGGACAGGGCCCTTTAACTAATGAAAAACTGTTTTTT. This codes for CASRGQGPLTNEKLFF.